This TCR beta chain was found in a study of T cell changes during pregnancy in multiple sclerosis (dated by TCRdb to between 2018 and 2021). With regard to the full study: Changes in the T cell repertoire over the course of pregnancy were examined in this study in women with multiple sclerosis.

This clone was observed a single time. Its recognized antigen is unknown. Base qualities are missing; no much larger clone stands one base away. Libraries came from the immunoSEQ multiplex PCR assay. Imported from immuneACCESS, the table was reduced by TCRdb to in-frame sequences with V and J called. These copies leave out some clones; in studies compared against another copy, an unresolved V gene accounts for under half, and the cause of the remainder is not known. For this sample the table gives 90,000 to 120,000 clones, of which 91% were detected only once. In total, the top ten clones hold roughly 3.5% of the sample. Reading from cysteine to phenylalanine, the CDR3 counts 14 amino acids. The read is trimmed to its CDR3 DNA, 42 bases read in frame from base 1. As encoded in the germline V gene, CDR1 is SQVTM while CDR2 is ANQGSEA. V loses 6 bases of germline sequence and J loses 5 bases, and the interval between the two ends is 16 bases.

The chain uses TRBV29-1 and TRBJ2-2; a weak D assignment points to TRBD2 (6 bases agree). The TCR originated in a female donor with multiple sclerosis, enrolled in a pregnancy study. The material was peripheral blood, obtained after pregnancy. The DNA sequence is as follows: TGCAGCGTCCCCCCGGGGGATGGGACCGGGGAGCTGTTTTTT. Its protein is CSVPPGDGTGELFF.